Shown below are 12 T cell receptor beta chains from a single sample sequenced in a study of cytomegalovirus exposure and HLA in healthy donors. This PCR relied on a set of 60 Vbeta primers and 13 Jbeta primers. TCRdb keeps only in-frame clones here, not all; method: immunoSEQ multiplex PCR. This table holds some 97,000 clones, roughly three quarters found once. Material: PBMCs. The source is a woman in her forties or fifties in good health and CMV-seropositive.

V gene TRBV5-4 combines with J gene TRBJ2-5; 9 nucleotides line up with TRBD1. The junction had 5 bases not matched to a gene; V was cut back by 1 base and J by 4 bases. The CDR3 runs 15 residues. The germline CDR1 and CDR2 sequences are SGHNT and YYREEE (reference sequence). CDR3 residues: CASSLRDRVIETQYF. CDR3 nucleotide sequence: TGTGCCAGCAGCTTGAGGGACAGGGTGATAGAGACCCAGTACTTC.

The rearrangement links TRBV5-6 to TRBJ1-1, with D unresolved. CDR1 is SGHDT and CDR2 is YYEEEE in the germline V gene. Trimming cost V 0 bases and J 9 bases, with 6 bases left between them. The CDR3 sequence is 11 residues long. The CDR3 nucleotides read TGTGCCAGCAGCTTGGGGGCGCAAGCTTTCTTT. Protein product: CASSLGAQAFF.

This clone was detected a few times. The rearrangement uses TRBV10-3 and TRBJ1-2, with a weak D call TRBD1 (5 bases). V was pared by 6 bases and J by 9 bases, with 11 bases between. The CDR3 covers 11 residues. The V gene's germline CDR1 is ENHRY and CDR2 SYGVKD. CDR3 sequence reads: CAIRGPRSYTF. CDR3 DNA sequence: TGTGCCATCAGGGGGCCGAGGAGCTACACCTTC.

This clone appeared once. The gene calls are TRBV2 and TRBJ1-6; 8 nucleotides line up with TRBD1. Germline loops: CDR1 SNHLY, CDR2 FYNNEI. V dropped 4 bases and J dropped 5; count of bases not matched to a gene: 4. This CDR3 has 15 amino acids. This CDR3 is CASSVGRGHNSPLHF. The CDR3 region has the DNA TGTGCCAGCAGTGTGGGCAGGGGGCATAATTCACCCCTCCACTTT.

The chain uses TRBV18 and TRBJ1-5, with TRBD1 matching over 8 bases. The CDR3 runs to 12 residues. Per the germline V gene, CDR1 is KGHSH and CDR2 is LQKENI. V dropped 4 bases and J dropped 11; count of bases not matched to a gene: 4. The CDR3 spells CASSRPQGAQHF. DNA of the CDR3: TGTGCCAGCTCACGACCACAGGGGGCCCAGCATTTT.

The CDR3 here is CASIPGQGNTEAFF. CDR3 DNA sequence: TGTGCCAGCATCCCGGGACAGGGGAACACTGAAGCTTTCTTT. The chain combines TRBV7-9 with TRBJ1-1; 9 positions agree with TRBD1. V shed 7 bases and J 1 base; nucleotides not matched to a gene: 4. CDR3 length: 14 residues. Germline CDR1 reads SEHNR; CDR2 reads FQNEAQ (reference sequence).

The V call is TRBV9, the J call TRBJ1-2; possible D gene TRBD1, 5 bases. V lost 3 bases, J lost 4 bases, and 10 bases lay in between. Germline V gene data show CDR1 as SGDLS and CDR2 as YYNGEE. This CDR3 contains 13 residues. The CDR3: CASSETESYGYTF. In DNA, the CDR3 is TGTGCCAGCAGCGAGACAGAGAGCTATGGCTACACCTTC.

This clone was seen only a few times. The V and J genes are TRBV4-1 and TRBJ2-3, with 7 bases lining up with TRBD1. The trim removed 4 bases at V and 1 base at J, leaving 20 bases unmatched. The CDR3 is 20 amino acids. Looked up from germline, CDR1 is MGHRA and CDR2 is YSYEKL. CDR3 sequence (DNA): TGCGCCAGCAGCCGCTCATTAGGTTACAGGGGCGCCCAGGGCACAGATACGCAGTATTTT. Translated: CASSRSLGYRGAQGTDTQYF.

This clone was detected only once. The CDR3 DNA is TGTGCCAGCAGCTTAGCCCGTTTCCGGGACAACCAAGAGGCCCAGTACTTC. It specifies CASSLARFRDNQEAQYF. The genes are TRBV7-9 and TRBJ2-7; D perhaps matches TRBD1 (6 bases). The V end was cut by 0 bases, the J end by 10 bases, with 25 bases between. This CDR3 is built from 17 residues. CDR1 and CDR2 from the germline V gene are SEHNR and FQNEAQ (reference sequence).

This chain uses TRBV29-1 with TRBJ1-1; 10 nucleotides agree with TRBD1. After removal of 3 bases from V and 0 bases from J, the junction contained 7 bases not matched to a gene. The CDR3 sequence is 16 residues long. The germline CDR1 and CDR2 sequences are SQVTM and ANQGSEA. The CDR3 reads CSVDRTGGQMNTEAFF. DNA for the CDR3: TGCAGCGTTGACAGGACAGGGGGTCAAATGAACACTGAAGCTTTCTTT.

This clone showed up just once. The J gene is TRBJ2-1, the V gene TRBV10-3; D gene unclear. Germline V gene sequence: CDR1 ENHRY, CDR2 SYGVKD. V was cut by 0 bases and J by 6 bases, with 18 bases left in between. This CDR3 is built from 17 residues. CDR3 nucleotides: TGTGCCATCAGTGAGTCTCTAGTCGAGCGTGGCGGCAATGAGCAGTTCTTC. Its translation: CAISESLVERGGNEQFF.

Concerning this clone: Germline is not matched at one junction end, which may reflect a read error. The chain recombines TRBV5-1 with TRBJ1-3; tentative D call: TRBD1 (6 bases). The CDR3 spans 14 residues. Germline V gives CDR1 SGHRS, CDR2 YFSETQ. This chain's CDR3 is CASTLGTTGNTIYF. In DNA, the CDR3 is TGCGCCAGCACCTTGGGGACAACAGGAAACACCATATATTTT.